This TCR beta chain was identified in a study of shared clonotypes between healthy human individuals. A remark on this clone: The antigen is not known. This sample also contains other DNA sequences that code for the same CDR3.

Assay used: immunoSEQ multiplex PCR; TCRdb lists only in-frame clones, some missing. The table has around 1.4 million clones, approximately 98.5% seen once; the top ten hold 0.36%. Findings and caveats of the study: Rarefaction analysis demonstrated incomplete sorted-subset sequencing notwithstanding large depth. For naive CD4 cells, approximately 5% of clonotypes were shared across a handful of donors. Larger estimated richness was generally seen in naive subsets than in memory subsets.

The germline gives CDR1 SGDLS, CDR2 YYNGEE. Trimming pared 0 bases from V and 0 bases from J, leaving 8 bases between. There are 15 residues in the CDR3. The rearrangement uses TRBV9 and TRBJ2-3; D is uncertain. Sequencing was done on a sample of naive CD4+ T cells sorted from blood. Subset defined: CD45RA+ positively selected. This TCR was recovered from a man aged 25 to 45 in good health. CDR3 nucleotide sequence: TGTGCCAGCAGCGTAGTGAGTGCTAGCACAGATACGCAGTATTTT. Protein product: CASSVVSASTDTQYF.